This TCR beta chain was profiled in a study of T cells after yellow fever vaccination. This CDR3 is 13 amino acids long. V was pared by 9 bases and J by 5 bases, with 16 bases between. Per the germline V gene, CDR1 is LNHDA and CDR2 is SQIVND (reference sequence). TCRdb reanalysed the 5' RACE reads using MiXCR and keeps one entry per CDR3 protein. The data show 150,000 to 200,000 distinct CDR3 sequences, around 10% seen once. This chain connects TRBV19 to TRBJ2-5, with D possibly being TRBD1 (6 bases). The TCR sequence derives from a young man who received the YFV17D yellow fever vaccine. Sequenced here: CD8+ T cells sorted from PBMCs, sampled 15 days after the yellow fever booster vaccination. The CDR3 nucleotides are TGTGCCAGCAGAGAAGGGGGTAGTGAGACCCAGTACTTC. Its translation is CASREGGSETQYF.